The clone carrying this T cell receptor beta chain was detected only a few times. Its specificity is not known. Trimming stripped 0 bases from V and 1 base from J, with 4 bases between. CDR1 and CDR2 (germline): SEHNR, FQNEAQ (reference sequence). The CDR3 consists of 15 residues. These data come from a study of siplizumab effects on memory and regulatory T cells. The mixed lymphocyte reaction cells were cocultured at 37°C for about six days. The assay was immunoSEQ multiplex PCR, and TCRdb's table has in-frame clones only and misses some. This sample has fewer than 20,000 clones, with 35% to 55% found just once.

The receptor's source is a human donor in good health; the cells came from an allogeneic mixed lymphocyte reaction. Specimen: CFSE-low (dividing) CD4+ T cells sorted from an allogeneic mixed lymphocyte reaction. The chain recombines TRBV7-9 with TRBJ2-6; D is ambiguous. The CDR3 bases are TGTGCCAGCAGCTTAGCGGGGTCTGGGGCCAACGTCCTGACTTTC. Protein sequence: CASSLAGSGANVLTF.